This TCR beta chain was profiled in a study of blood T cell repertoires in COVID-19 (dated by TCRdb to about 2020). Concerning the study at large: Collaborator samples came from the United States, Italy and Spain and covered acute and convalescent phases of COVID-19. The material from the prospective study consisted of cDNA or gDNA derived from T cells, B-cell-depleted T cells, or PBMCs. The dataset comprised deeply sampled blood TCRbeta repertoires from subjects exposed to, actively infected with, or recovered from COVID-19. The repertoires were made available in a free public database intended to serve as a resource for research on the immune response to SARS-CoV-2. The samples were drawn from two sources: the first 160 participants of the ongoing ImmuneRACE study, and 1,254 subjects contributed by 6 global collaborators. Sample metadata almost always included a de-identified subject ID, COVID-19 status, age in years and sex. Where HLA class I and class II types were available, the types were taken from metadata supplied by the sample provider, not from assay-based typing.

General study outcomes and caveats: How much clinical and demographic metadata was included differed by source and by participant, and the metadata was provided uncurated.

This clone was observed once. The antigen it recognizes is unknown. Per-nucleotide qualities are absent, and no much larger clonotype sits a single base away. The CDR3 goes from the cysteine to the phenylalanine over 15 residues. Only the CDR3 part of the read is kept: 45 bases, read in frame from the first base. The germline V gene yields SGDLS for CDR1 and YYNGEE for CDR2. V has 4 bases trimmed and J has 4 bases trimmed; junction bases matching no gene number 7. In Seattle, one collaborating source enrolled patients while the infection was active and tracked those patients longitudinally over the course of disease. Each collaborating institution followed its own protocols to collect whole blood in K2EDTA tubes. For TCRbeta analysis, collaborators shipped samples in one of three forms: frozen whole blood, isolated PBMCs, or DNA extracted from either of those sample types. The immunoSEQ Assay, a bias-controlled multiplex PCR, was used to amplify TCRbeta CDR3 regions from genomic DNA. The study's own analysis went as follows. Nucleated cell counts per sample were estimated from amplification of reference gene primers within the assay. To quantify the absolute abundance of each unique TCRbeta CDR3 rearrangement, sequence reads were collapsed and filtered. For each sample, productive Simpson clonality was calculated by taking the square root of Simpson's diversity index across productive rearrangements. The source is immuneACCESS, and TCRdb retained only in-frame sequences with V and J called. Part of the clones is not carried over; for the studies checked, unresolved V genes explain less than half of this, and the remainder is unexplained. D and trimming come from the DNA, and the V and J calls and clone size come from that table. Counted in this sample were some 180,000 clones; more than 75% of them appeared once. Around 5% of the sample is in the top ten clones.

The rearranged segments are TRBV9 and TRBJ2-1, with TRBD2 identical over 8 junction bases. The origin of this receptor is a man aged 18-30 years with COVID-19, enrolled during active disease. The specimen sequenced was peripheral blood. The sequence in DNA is TGTGCCAGCAGCCGAGCGGGGGTCTATTACAATGAGCAGTTCTTC. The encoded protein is CASSRAGVYYNEQFF.